This T cell receptor beta chain was observed in a study of CXCR3-negative and CXCR3-positive naive CD8 T cells. General observations from the study: Relative to CXCR3-negative naive cells, CXCR3-positive naive cells had more hydrophobic TRB CDR3s.

As for this clonotype: Its specificity is not known.

The CDR3 has 14 residues. The V gene's germline CDR1 is MGHDK and CDR2 SYGVNS. Each TRB cDNA library was prepared by 5' RACE (with UMI labels). With the 5' RACE reads reprocessed, TCRdb shows one record per CDR3 protein and no DNA. This table holds 85,000 to 130,000 distinct CDR3 sequences. This sequence was found in a human donor in good health. Some clones in this sample may be carry-over from other donors' samples. Sequencing used naive CXCR3+ CD8+ T cells from blood. Regarding subset: CD45RO-CCR7+CD27+CD95- naive CD8+ T cells expressing CXCR3 (TNR3+). The V call is TRBV25-1, the J call TRBJ1-6; as DNA is missing, the TRBD1 call by TCRdb cannot be tested. CDR3 amino acids: CASSATGGGSPLHF.